A selection of T cell receptor beta chains follows, all from one sample in a study of shared clonotypes between healthy human individuals. Sequencing used immunoSEQ multiplex PCR; TCRdb keeps in-frame clones, though not all of them. The sample has approximately 980,000 clones, 70% to 85% seen once. The material sequenced was memory CD4+ T cells sorted from blood. These receptors all come from a man aged 18 to 29 in good health. CDR3s include the opening cysteine and the closing phenylalanine or tryptophan. Fields, in order: clone size, D gene, V gene, J gene, CDR3 DNA, CDR3 protein. The D gene is left open where the match is weak. The size entry is marked missing in some rows and otherwise reads once, few, many or a size class.

clone size: NA; D gene: TRBD1; V gene: TRBV6-5; J gene: TRBJ1-1; CDR3 DNA: TGTGCCAGCAGCACCGGGACAGGGGGAAAGGCTTTCTTT; CDR3 protein: CASSTGTGGKAFF
clone size: NA; D gene: NA; V gene: TRBV23-1; J gene: TRBJ2-6; CDR3 DNA: TGCGCCAGCAGTCATTCCGGGACACTCCCTTCCCTCTCTGGGGCCAACGTCCTGACTTTC; CDR3 protein: CASSHSGTLPSLSGANVLTF
clone size: NA; D gene: NA; V gene: TRBV5-6; J gene: TRBJ1-1; CDR3 DNA: TGTGCCAGCAGCTTGTCCACCGTCGCCACGCCATGGACGAACACTGAAGCTTTCTTT; CDR3 protein: CASSLSTVATPWTNTEAFF
clone size: NA; D gene: NA; V gene: TRBV11-3; J gene: TRBJ2-1; CDR3 DNA: TGTGCCAGCAGCTTAGATGGGGACACTCAGTTCTTC; CDR3 protein: CASSLDGDTQFF
clone size: NA; D gene: TRBD1; V gene: TRBV6-1; J gene: TRBJ1-2; CDR3 DNA: TGTGCCAGCAGGGACAGGGGATTCTATGGCTACACCTTC; CDR3 protein: CASRDRGFYGYTF
clone size: NA; D gene: NA; V gene: TRBV10-1; J gene: TRBJ1-1; CDR3 DNA: TGCGCCAGCAGTGAGTCTGGGGGGACTGAAGCTTTCTTT; CDR3 protein: CASSESGGTEAFF
clone size: NA; D gene: NA; V gene: TRBV18; J gene: TRBJ1-5; CDR3 DNA: TGTGCCAGCTCACCACGTCAAGGGTTGTCGTTAATGGGCAATCAGCCCCAGCATTTT; CDR3 protein: CASSPRQGLSLMGNQPQHF
clone size: NA; D gene: TRBD1; V gene: TRBV18; J gene: TRBJ2-3; CDR3 DNA: TGTGCCAGCTCACCACAGGGGGCAGGAGATACGCAGTATTTT; CDR3 protein: CASSPQGAGDTQYF
clone size: NA; D gene: TRBD1; V gene: TRBV6-5; J gene: TRBJ2-7; CDR3 DNA: TGTGCCAGCAGTTATGACAGGGTGGGCGAGCAGTACTTC; CDR3 protein: CASSYDRVGEQYF
clone size: once; D gene: NA; V gene: TRBV19; J gene: TRBJ2-7; CDR3 DNA: TGTGCCAGTAGTATAGATAAGGGGTACGAGCAGTACTTC; CDR3 protein: CASSIDKGYEQYF
clone size: NA; D gene: TRBD1; V gene: TRBV6-1; J gene: TRBJ1-2; CDR3 DNA: TGTGCCAGCAGTGCTAGACCGGGACAGGGGGCCGGGGATGGCTACACCTTC; CDR3 protein: CASSARPGQGAGDGYTF
clone size: NA; D gene: TRBD2; V gene: TRBV6-4; J gene: TRBJ2-7; CDR3 DNA: TGTGCCAGCACCAGACTAGCGCGAACCTACGAGCAGTACTTC; CDR3 protein: CASTRLARTYEQYF
clone size: NA; D gene: TRBD2; V gene: TRBV2; J gene: TRBJ2-1; CDR3 DNA: TGTGCCAGTGGACTAGCGAGCTCCTACAATGAGCAGTTCTTC; CDR3 protein: CASGLASSYNEQFF
clone size: NA; D gene: TRBD1; V gene: TRBV19; J gene: TRBJ1-3; CDR3 DNA: TGTGCCAGTAGTATCGGGCAGGGGGCTGGAAACACCATATATTTT; CDR3 protein: CASSIGQGAGNTIYF
clone size: NA; D gene: NA; V gene: TRBV7-2; J gene: TRBJ2-2; CDR3 DNA: TGTGCCAGCAGCTTAGTTGGGAACACCGGGGAGCTGTTTTTT; CDR3 protein: CASSLVGNTGELFF
clone size: NA; D gene: NA; V gene: TRBV27; J gene: TRBJ1-6; CDR3 DNA: TGTGCCAGCAGTGTCCGGGACACAAATTCACCCCTCCACTTT; CDR3 protein: CASSVRDTNSPLHF
clone size: few; D gene: NA; V gene: TRBV2; J gene: TRBJ1-1; CDR3 DNA: TGTGCCAGCAGTGAAAGGGCAAGGAACACTGAAGCTTTCTTT; CDR3 protein: CASSERARNTEAFF
clone size: many; D gene: NA; V gene: TRBV5-4; J gene: TRBJ1-4; CDR3 DNA: TGTGCCAGCAGCCGGTCCGGGACTAATGAAAAACTGTTTTTT; CDR3 protein: CASSRSGTNEKLFF
clone size: NA; D gene: NA; V gene: TRBV18; J gene: TRBJ2-3; CDR3 DNA: TGTGCCAGCTCACCGGACCGGAGTGATACGCAGTATTTT; CDR3 protein: CASSPDRSDTQYF
clone size: NA; D gene: TRBD1; V gene: TRBV30; J gene: TRBJ2-2; CDR3 DNA: TGTGCCTGGACCCCGGGGGACAGGATTAACACCGGGGAGCTGTTTTTT; CDR3 protein: CAWTPGDRINTGELFF
clone size: NA; D gene: TRBD2; V gene: TRBV5-4; J gene: TRBJ2-1; CDR3 DNA: TGTGCCAGCAGCAAGGCGGGGGGGCTGACCTACAATGAGCAGTTCTTC; CDR3 protein: CASSKAGGLTYNEQFF
clone size: once; D gene: NA; V gene: TRBV5-1; J gene: TRBJ1-2; CDR3 DNA: TGCGCCAGCAGGCTTTCAGGGGACGGCTTCAGCTACACCTTC; CDR3 protein: CASRLSGDGFSYTF
clone size: many; D gene: TRBD1; V gene: TRBV10-3; J gene: TRBJ1-5; CDR3 DNA: TGTGCCATCAGTGGAACAGGGGGAAGCAATCAGCCCCAGCATTTT; CDR3 protein: CAISGTGGSNQPQHF
clone size: NA; D gene: TRBD1; V gene: TRBV11-3; J gene: TRBJ2-2; CDR3 DNA: TGTGCCAGCAGCTTGCCGGGACAGGGGGCCGGGGAGCTGTTTTTT; CDR3 protein: CASSLPGQGAGELFF
clone size: NA; D gene: NA; V gene: TRBV4-1; J gene: TRBJ2-1; CDR3 DNA: TGCGCCAGCAGCCAAGAGGCTAGCGCAAGCTCCTACAATGAGCAGTTCTTC; CDR3 protein: CASSQEASASSYNEQFF
clone size: NA; D gene: TRBD2; V gene: TRBV7-2; J gene: TRBJ2-7; CDR3 DNA: TGTGCCAGCAGCAGGGTTAGCGGGCCCGCCTACGAGCAGTACTTC; CDR3 protein: CASSRVSGPAYEQYF
clone size: few; D gene: TRBD2; V gene: TRBV4-1; J gene: TRBJ2-7; CDR3 DNA: TGCGCCAGCAGCCAAGACAGCGGGGGAGGCTACGAGCAGTACTTC; CDR3 protein: CASSQDSGGGYEQYF
clone size: NA; D gene: NA; V gene: TRBV15; J gene: TRBJ2-3; CDR3 DNA: TGTGCCACCAGGAGTCCAAGGGCTGGGGATACGCAGTATTTT; CDR3 protein: CATRSPRAGDTQYF
clone size: NA; D gene: NA; V gene: TRBV5-4; J gene: TRBJ2-5; CDR3 DNA: TGTGCCAGCAGCTTGGGTACTAGCTGGCAGGAGACCCAGTACTTC; CDR3 protein: CASSLGTSWQETQYF
clone size: NA; D gene: TRBD1; V gene: TRBV14; J gene: TRBJ2-5; CDR3 DNA: TGTGCCAGCAGCCCCGCCGGGACAGGGAGGGCGTACTTC; CDR3 protein: CASSPAGTGRAYF
clone size: many; D gene: NA; V gene: TRBV7-9; J gene: TRBJ1-1; CDR3 DNA: TGTGCCAGCAGCTCTCACGAGAGAGCTTTCTTT; CDR3 protein: CASSSHERAFF
clone size: NA; D gene: NA; V gene: TRBV29-1; J gene: TRBJ2-5; CDR3 DNA: TGCAGCGTCCTCAGGGGTTCGGTCGAGGAGACCCAGTACTTC; CDR3 protein: CSVLRGSVEETQYF
clone size: NA; D gene: NA; V gene: TRBV2; J gene: TRBJ1-2; CDR3 DNA: TGTGCCAGCAGTCCAGTGGGGGTAGCTAACTATGGCTACACCTTC; CDR3 protein: CASSPVGVANYGYTF
clone size: NA; D gene: NA; V gene: TRBV18; J gene: TRBJ1-3; CDR3 DNA: TGTGCCAGCTCACCATCTACAGCATCCTCTGGAAACACCATATATTTT; CDR3 protein: CASSPSTASSGNTIYF
clone size: NA; D gene: NA; V gene: TRBV5-6; J gene: TRBJ2-1; CDR3 DNA: TGTGCCAGCAGCTTGCAGCGGACCTACAATGAGCAGTTCTTC; CDR3 protein: CASSLQRTYNEQFF
clone size: NA; D gene: NA; V gene: TRBV5-4; J gene: TRBJ1-2; CDR3 DNA: TGTGCCAGCAGCTTTGGGCAGCAGGGGTATGGCTACACCTTC; CDR3 protein: CASSFGQQGYGYTF
clone size: NA; D gene: NA; V gene: TRBV29-1; J gene: TRBJ1-1; CDR3 DNA: TGCAGCGCCCGCCCCTGGGGGTACACTGAAGCTTTCTTT; CDR3 protein: CSARPWGYTEAFF
clone size: NA; D gene: NA; V gene: TRBV14; J gene: TRBJ2-2; CDR3 DNA: TGTGCCAGCAGTCTTAGAACCGGGGAGCTGTTTTTT; CDR3 protein: CASSLRTGELFF
clone size: NA; D gene: TRBD2; V gene: TRBV4-3; J gene: TRBJ2-3; CDR3 DNA: TGCGCCAGCAGCCAAGATTTTGGGACTAGCGGGGTCGCTAGCACAGATACGCAGTATTTT; CDR3 protein: CASSQDFGTSGVASTDTQYF
clone size: NA; D gene: NA; V gene: TRBV7-9; J gene: TRBJ1-4; CDR3 DNA: TGTGCCAGCAGTCTTGGGGCCGCCCCAACTAATGAAAAACTGTTTTTT; CDR3 protein: CASSLGAAPTNEKLFF
clone size: NA; D gene: NA; V gene: TRBV15; J gene: TRBJ2-3; CDR3 DNA: TGTGCCACCAGCCGGGATCTCACAGATACGCAGTATTTT; CDR3 protein: CATSRDLTDTQYF
clone size: NA; D gene: NA; V gene: TRBV29-1; J gene: TRBJ1-4; CDR3 DNA: TGCAGCGTTGAGGGGCAGGGGAAGGGAAATGAAAAACTGTTTTTT; CDR3 protein: CSVEGQGKGNEKLFF
clone size: many; D gene: NA; V gene: TRBV10-2; J gene: TRBJ2-3; CDR3 DNA: TGCGCCAGCAGGATCCAATACACAGATACGCAGTATTTT; CDR3 protein: CASRIQYTDTQYF
clone size: NA; D gene: TRBD1; V gene: TRBV10-1; J gene: TRBJ2-5; CDR3 DNA: TGCGCCAGCAGTGAGTCCGGCAGGGGGCATTCGGAGACCCAGTACTTC; CDR3 protein: CASSESGRGHSETQYF